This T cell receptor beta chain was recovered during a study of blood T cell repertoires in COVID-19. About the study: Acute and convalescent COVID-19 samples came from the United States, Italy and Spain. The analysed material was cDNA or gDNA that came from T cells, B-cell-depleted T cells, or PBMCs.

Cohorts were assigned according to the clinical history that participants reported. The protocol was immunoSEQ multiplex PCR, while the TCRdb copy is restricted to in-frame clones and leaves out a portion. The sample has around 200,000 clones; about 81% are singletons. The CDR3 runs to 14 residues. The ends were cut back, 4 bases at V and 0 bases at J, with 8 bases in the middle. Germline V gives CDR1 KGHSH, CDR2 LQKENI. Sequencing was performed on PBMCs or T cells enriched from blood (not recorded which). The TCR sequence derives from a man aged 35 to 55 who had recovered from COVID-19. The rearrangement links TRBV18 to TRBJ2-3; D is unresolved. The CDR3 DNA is TGTGCCAGCTCACTTACTTCTAGCACAGATACGCAGTATTTT. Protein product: CASSLTSSTDTQYF.